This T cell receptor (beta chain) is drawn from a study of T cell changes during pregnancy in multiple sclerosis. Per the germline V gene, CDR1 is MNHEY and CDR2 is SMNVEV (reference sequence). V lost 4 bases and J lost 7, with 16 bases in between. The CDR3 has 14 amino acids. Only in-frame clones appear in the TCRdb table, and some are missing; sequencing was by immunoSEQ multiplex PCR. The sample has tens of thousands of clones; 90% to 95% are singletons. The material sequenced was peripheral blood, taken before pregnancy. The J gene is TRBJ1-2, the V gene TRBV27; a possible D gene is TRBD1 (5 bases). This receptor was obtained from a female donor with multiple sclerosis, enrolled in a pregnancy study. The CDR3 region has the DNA TGTGCCAGCAGTTCACAGGCTCCCATGCGTGGCTACACCTTC. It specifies CASSSQAPMRGYTF.